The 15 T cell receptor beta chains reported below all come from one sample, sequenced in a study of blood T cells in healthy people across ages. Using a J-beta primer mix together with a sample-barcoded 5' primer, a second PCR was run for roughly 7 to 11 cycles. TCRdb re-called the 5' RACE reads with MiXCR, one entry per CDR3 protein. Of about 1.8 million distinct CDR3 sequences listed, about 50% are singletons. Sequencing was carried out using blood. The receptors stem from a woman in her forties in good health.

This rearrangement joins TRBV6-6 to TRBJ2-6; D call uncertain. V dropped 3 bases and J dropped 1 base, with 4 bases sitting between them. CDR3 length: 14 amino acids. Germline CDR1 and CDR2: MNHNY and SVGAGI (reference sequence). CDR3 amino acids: CASSYESGANVLTF. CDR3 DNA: TGTGCCAGCAGTTATGAATCTGGGGCCAACGTCCTGACTTTC.

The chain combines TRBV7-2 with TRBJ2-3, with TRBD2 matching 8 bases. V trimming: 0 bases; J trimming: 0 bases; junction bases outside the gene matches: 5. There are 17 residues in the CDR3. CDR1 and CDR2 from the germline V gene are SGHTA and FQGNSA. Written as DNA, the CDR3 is TGTGCCAGCAGCTTAGCTAGCGGGGCGACTAGCACAGATACGCAGTATTTT. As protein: CASSLASGATSTDTQYF.

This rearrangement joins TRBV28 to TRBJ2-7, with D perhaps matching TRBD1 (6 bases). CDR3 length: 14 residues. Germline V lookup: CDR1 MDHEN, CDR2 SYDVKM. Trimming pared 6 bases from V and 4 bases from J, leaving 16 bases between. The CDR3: CASSYQKGEYEQYF. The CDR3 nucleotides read TGTGCCAGCAGCTACCAAAAGGGGGAATACGAGCAGTACTTC.

The DNA of the CDR3 is TGCGCCAGCAGCCAAGAGGGGACTAGCGGGGGTACAGATACGCAGTATTTT. It translates to CASSQEGTSGGTDTQYF. The rearrangement uses TRBV4-3 and TRBJ2-3; 14 bases are a match to TRBD2. From germline, CDR1 is LGHNA and CDR2 YSLEER. The trim removed 0 bases at V and 3 bases at J, leaving 2 bases unmatched. This CDR3 region has 17 residues.

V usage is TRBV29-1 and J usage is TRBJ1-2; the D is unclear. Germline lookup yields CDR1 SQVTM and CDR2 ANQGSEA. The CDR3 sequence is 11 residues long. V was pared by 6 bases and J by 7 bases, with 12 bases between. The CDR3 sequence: CSVVKGGGYTF. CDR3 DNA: TGCAGCGTCGTGAAGGGTGGTGGCTACACCTTC.

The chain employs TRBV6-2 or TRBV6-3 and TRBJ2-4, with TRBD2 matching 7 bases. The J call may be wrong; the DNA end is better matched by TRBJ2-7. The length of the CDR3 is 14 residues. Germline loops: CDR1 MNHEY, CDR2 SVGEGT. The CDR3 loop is CASTYGGSLYEQYF. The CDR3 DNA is TGTGCCAGCACCTACGGGGGGTCACTGTACGAGCAGTACTTC.

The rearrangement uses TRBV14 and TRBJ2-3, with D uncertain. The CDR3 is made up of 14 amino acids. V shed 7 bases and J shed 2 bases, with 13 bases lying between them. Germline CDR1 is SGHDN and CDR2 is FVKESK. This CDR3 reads CASNSMGPTDTQYF. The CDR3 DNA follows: TGTGCCAGCAACTCTATGGGCCCCACAGATACGCAGTATTTT.

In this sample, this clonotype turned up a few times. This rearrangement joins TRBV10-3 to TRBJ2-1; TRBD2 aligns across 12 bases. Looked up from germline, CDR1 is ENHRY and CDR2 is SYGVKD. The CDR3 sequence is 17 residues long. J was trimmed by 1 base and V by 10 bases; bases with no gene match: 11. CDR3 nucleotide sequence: TGTGCCACCCTGGGACTAGCGGGCCGGGGGTCCTACAATGAGCAGTTCTTC. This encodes CATLGLAGRGSYNEQFF.

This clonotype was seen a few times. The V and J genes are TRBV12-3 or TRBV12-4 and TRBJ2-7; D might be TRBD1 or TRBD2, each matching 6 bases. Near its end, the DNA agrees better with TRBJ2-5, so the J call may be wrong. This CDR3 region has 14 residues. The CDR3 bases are TGTGCCAGCCACCACGGGGGCACTTTAGAGACCCAGTACTTC. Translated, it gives CASHHGGTLETQYF.

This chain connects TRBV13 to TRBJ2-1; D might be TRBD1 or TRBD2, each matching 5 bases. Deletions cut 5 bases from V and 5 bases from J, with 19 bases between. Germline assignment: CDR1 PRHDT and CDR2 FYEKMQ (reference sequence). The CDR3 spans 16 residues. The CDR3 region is CASSPVPGTVNNEQFF. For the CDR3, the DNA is TGTGCCAGCAGCCCCGTCCCCGGGACGGTCAACAATGAGCAGTTCTTC.

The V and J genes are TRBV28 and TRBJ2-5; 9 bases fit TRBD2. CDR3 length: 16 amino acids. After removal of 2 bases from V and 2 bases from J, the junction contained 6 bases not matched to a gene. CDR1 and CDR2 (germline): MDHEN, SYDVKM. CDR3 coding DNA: TGTGCCAGCAGTTTACCTAGCGGGGATTCGCAAGAGACCCAGTACTTC. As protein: CASSLPSGDSQETQYF.

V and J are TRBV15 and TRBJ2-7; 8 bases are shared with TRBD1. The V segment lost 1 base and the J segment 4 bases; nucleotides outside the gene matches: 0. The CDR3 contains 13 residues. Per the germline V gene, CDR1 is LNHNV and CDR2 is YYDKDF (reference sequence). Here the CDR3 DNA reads TGTGCCACCAGCAGAGGGACAGGGTACGAGCAGTACTTC. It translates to CATSRGTGYEQYF.

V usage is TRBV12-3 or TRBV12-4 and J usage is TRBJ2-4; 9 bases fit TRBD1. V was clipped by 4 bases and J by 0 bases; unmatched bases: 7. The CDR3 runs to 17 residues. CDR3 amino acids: CASSSPGQGRAKNIQYF. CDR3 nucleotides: TGTGCCAGCAGTTCCCCGGGACAGGGAAGAGCCAAAAACATTCAGTACTTC.

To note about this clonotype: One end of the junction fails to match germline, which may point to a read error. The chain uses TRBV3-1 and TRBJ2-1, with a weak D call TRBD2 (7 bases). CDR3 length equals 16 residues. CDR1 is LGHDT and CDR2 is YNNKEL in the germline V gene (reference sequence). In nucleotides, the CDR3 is TGTGCCAGCAGCCAATGGGCGGGGGACACCTACACTGAGCAGTTCTTC. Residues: CASSQWAGDTYTEQFF.

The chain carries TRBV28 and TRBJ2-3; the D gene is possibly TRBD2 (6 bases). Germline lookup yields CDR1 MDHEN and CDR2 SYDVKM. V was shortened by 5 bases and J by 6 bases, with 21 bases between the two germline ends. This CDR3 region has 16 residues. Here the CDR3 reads CASSTTSSFRGDTQYF. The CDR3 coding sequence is TGTGCCAGCAGTACGACTAGTAGCTTTCGCGGGGATACGCAGTATTTT. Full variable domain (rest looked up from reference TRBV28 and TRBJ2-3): DVKVTQSSRYLVKRTGEKVFLECVQDMDHENMFWYRQDPGLGLRLIYFSYDVKMKEKGDIPEGYSVSREKKERFSLILESASTNQTSMYLCASSTTSSFRGDTQYFGPGTRLTVL.